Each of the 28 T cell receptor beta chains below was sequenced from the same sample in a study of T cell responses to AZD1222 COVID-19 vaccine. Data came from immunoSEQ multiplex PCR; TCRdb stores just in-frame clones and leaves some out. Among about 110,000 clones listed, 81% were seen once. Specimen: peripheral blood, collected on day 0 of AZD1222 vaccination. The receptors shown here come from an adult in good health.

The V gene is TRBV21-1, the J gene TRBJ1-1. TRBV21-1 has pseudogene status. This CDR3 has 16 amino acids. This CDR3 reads CASSSHGRDRNPKAFF. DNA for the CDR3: TGTGCCAGCAGCTCTCACGGGAGGGACAGGAACCCAAAAGCTTTCTTT.

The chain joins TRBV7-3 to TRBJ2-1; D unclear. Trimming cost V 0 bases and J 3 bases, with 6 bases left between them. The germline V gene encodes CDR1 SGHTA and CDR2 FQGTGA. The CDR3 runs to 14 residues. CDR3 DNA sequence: TGTGCCAGCAGCTTAACTGGTGGCTACAATGAGCAGTTCTTC. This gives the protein CASSLTGGYNEQFF.

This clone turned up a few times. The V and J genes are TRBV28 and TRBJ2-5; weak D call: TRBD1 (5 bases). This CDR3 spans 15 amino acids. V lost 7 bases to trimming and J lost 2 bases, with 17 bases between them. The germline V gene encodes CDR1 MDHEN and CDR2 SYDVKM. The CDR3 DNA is TGTGCCAGCACCCCTTTAGGTCGACAGCAAGAGACCCAGTACTTC. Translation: CASTPLGRQQETQYF.

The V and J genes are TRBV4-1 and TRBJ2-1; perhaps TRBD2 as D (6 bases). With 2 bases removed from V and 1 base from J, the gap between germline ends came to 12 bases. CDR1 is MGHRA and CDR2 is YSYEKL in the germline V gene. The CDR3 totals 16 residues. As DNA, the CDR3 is TGCGCCAGCAGCCAAAGCATTGCGGGGTCCTACAATGAGCAGTTCTTC. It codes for CASSQSIAGSYNEQFF.

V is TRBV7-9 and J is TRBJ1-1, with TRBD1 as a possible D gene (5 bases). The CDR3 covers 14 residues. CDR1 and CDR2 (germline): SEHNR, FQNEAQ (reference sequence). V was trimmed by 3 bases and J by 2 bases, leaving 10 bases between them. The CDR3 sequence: CASSFKTANTEAFF. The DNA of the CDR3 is TGTGCCAGCAGCTTCAAGACAGCTAACACTGAAGCTTTCTTT.

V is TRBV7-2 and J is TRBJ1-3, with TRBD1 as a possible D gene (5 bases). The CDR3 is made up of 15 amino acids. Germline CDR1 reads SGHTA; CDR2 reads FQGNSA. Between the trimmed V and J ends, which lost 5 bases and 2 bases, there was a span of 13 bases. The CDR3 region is CASSTDGGAGNTIYF. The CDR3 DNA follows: TGTGCCAGCAGCACAGACGGGGGGGCTGGAAACACCATATATTTT.

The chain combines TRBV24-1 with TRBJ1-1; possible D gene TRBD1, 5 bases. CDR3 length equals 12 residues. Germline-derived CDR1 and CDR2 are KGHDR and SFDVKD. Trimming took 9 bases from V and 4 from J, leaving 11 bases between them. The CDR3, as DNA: TGTGCCACCCGGGGAGGGACCACTGAAGCTTTCTTT. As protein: CATRGGTTEAFF.

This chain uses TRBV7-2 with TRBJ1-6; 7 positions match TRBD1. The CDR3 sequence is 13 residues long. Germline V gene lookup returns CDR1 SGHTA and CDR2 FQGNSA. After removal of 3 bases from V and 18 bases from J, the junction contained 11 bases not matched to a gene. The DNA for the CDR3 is TGTGCCAGCAGCTTGGAGGGGACAGCACCATCCCACTTT. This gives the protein CASSLEGTAPSHF.

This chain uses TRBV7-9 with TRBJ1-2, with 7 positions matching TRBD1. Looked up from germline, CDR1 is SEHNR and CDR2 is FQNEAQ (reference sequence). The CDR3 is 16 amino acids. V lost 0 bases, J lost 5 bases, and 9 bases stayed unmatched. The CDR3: CASSLASGGTWYGYTF. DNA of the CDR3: TGTGCCAGCAGCTTAGCGTCAGGGGGTACGTGGTATGGCTACACCTTC.

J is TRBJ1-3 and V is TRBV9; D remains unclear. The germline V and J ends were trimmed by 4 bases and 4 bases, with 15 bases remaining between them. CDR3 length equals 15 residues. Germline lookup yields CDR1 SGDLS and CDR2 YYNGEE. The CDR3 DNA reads TGTGCCAGCAGCACTGGGGTTTCGGAAGGAAACACCATATATTTT. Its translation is CASSTGVSEGNTIYF. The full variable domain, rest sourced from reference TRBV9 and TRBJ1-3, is DSGVTQTPKHLITATGQRVTLRCSPRSGDLSVYWYQQSLDQGLQFLIQYYNGEERAKGNILERFSAQQFPDLHSELNLSSLELGDSALYFCASSTGVSEGNTIYFGEGSWLTVV.

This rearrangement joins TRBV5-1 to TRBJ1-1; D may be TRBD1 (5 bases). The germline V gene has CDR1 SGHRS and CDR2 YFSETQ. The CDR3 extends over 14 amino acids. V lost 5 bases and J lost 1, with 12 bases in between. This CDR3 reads CASSRVTANTEAFF. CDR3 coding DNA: TGCGCCAGCAGTCGCGTGACAGCGAACACTGAAGCTTTCTTT.

The CDR3 spells CASSLAGGNYEQYF. The CDR3 region has the DNA TGTGCCAGTAGTCTAGCGGGAGGAAACTACGAGCAGTACTTC. The gene calls are TRBV19 and TRBJ2-7, with 11 bases fitting TRBD2. The germline V gene has CDR1 LNHDA and CDR2 SQIVND (reference sequence). The V gene end was trimmed by 5 bases and the J gene end by 3 bases; junction bases not matched to a gene: 3. The CDR3 extends over 14 amino acids.

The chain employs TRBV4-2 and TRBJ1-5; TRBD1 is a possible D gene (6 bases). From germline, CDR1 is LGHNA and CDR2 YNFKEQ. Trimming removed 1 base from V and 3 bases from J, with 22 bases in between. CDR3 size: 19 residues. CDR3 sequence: CASSQAGRGQLTFNQPQHF. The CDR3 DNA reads TGTGCCAGCAGCCAAGCGGGACGTGGACAGCTCACTTTCAATCAGCCCCAGCATTTT.

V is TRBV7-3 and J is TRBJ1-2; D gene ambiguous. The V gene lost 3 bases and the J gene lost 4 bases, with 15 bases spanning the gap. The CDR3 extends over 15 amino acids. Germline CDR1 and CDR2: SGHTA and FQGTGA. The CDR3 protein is CASSLEGPTPYGYTF. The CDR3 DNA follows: TGTGCCAGCAGCTTGGAAGGCCCGACCCCCTATGGCTACACCTTC.

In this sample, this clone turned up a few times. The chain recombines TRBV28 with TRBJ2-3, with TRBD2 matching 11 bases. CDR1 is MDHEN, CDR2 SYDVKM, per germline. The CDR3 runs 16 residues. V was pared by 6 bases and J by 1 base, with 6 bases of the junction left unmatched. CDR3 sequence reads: CASRVSGGGGTDTQYF. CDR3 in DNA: TGTGCCAGCAGGGTTAGCGGGGGGGGCGGCACAGATACGCAGTATTTT.

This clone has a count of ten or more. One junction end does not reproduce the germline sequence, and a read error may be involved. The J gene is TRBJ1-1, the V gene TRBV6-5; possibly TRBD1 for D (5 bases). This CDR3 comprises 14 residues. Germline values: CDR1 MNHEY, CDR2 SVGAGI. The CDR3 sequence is CASTYRRTNTEAFF. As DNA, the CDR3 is TGTGCCAGCACTTACAGGAGAACGAACACTGAAGCTTTCTTT.

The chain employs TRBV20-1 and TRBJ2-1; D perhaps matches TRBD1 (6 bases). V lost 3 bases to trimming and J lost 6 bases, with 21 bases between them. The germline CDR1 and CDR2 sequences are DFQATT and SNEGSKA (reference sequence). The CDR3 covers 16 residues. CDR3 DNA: TGCAGTGCTAGTCCGGCCGCTTTGGGGGCGCGCAATGAGCAGTTCTTC. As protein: CSASPAALGARNEQFF.

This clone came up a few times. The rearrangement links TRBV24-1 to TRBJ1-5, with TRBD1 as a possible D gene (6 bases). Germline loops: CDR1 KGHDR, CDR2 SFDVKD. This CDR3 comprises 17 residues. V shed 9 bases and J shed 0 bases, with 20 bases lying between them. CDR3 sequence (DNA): TGTGCCACCCAAAAGGGGTCGGGGGGGCTTAGCAATCAGCCCCAGCATTTT. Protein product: CATQKGSGGLSNQPQHF.

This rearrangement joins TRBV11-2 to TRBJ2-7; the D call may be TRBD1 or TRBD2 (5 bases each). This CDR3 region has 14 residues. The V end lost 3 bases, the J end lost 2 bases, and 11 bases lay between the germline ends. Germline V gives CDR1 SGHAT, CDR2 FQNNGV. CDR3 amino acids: CASSFWDRAYEQYF. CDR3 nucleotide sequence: TGTGCCAGCAGCTTTTGGGACCGAGCCTACGAGCAGTACTTC. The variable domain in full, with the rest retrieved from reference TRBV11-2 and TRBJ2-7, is EAGVAQSPRYKIIEKRQSVAFWCNPISGHATLYWYQQILGQGPKLLIQFQNNGVVDDSQLPKDRFSAERLKGVDSTLKIQPAKLEDSAVYLCASSFWDRAYEQYFGPGTRLTVT.

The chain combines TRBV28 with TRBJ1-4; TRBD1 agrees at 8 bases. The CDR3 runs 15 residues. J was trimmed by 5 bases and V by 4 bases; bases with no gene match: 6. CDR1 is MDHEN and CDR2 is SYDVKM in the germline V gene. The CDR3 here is CASSYGTGLNEKLFF. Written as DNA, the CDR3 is TGTGCCAGCAGTTACGGGACAGGCCTAAATGAAAAACTGTTTTTT. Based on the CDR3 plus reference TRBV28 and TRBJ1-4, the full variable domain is DVKVTQSSRYLVKRTGEKVFLECVQDMDHENMFWYRQDPGLGLRLIYFSYDVKMKEKGDIPEGYSVSREKKERFSLILESASTNQTSMYLCASSYGTGLNEKLFFGSGTQLSVL.

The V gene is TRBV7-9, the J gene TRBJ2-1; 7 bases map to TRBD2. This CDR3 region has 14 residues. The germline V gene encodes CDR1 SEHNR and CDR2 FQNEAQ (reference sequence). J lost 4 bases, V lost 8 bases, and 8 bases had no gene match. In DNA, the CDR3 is TGTGCCAGCCGACAAGGAGCGGGGTACAATGAGCAGTTCTTC. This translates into CASRQGAGYNEQFF.

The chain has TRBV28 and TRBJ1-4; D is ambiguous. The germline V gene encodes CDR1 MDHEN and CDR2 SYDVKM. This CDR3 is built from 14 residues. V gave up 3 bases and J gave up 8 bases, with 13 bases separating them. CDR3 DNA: TGTGCCAGCAGTTTGGGTGACATCGTCGAAAAACTGTTTTTT. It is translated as CASSLGDIVEKLFF.

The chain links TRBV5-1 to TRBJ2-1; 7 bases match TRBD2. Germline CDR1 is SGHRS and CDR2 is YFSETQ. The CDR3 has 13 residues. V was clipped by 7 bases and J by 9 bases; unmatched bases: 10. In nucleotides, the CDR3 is TGCGCCAGCCGATGGGCGGGGGACGGTGAGCAGTTCTTC. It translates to CASRWAGDGEQFF.

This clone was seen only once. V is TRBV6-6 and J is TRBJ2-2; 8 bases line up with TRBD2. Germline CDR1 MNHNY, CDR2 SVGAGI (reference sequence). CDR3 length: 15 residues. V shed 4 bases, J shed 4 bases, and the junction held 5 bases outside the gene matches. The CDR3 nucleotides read TGTGCCAGCAGTTTCCGACTAGCGAGCACCGGGGAGCTGTTTTTT. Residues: CASSFRLASTGELFF.

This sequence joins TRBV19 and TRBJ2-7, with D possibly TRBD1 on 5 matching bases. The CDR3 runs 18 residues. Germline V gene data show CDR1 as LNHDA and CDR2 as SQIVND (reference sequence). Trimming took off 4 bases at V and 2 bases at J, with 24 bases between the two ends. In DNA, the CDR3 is TGTGCCAGTAGTACCTCGGTTCTTAAGGGGCAAAGGGCCTACGAGCAGTACTTC. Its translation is CASSTSVLKGQRAYEQYF. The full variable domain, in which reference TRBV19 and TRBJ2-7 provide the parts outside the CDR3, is DGGITQSPKYLFRKEGQNVTLSCEQNLNHDAMYWYRQDPGQGLRLIYYSQIVNDFQKGDIAEGYSVSREKKESFPLTVTSAQKNPTAFYLCASSTSVLKGQRAYEQYFGPGTRLTVT.

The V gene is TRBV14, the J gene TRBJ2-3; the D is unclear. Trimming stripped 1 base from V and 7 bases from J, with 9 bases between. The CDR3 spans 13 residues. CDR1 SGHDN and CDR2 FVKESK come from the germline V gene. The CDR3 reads CASSQARLNTQYF. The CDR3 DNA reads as TGTGCCAGCAGCCAAGCTAGGCTGAATACGCAGTATTTT.

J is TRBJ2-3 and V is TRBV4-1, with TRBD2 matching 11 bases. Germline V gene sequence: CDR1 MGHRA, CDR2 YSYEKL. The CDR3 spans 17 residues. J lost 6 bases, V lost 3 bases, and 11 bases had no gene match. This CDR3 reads CASSQEVLAGGGDTQYF. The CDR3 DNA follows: TGCGCCAGCAGCCAGGAGGTCCTAGCGGGGGGCGGCGATACGCAGTATTTT.

CDR3 in amino acids: CASVPGQGAGTQYF. CDR3 bases: TGTGCCAGTGTTCCGGGACAGGGGGCTGGTACGCAGTATTTT. The chain combines TRBV19 with TRBJ2-3, with TRBD1 matching over 12 bases. This CDR3 comprises 14 residues. CDR1 is LNHDA and CDR2 is SQIVND in the germline V gene (reference sequence). The V and J ends lost 8 bases and 8 bases, in that order; junction bases with no gene match: 8.